These 8 T cell receptor beta chains came from one sample sequenced in a study of blood T cell repertoires in COVID-19. TCRdb's table, derived via immunoSEQ multiplex PCR, lists solely in-frame clones and lacks some. The sample lists 95,000 to 110,000 clones, roughly nine tenths occurring once. Specimen: peripheral blood. Receptors originate from a man between 45 and 60 years old in a cohort sampled during active COVID-19.

This rearrangement joins TRBV20-1 to TRBJ2-3, with a tentative D call TRBD2 (5 bases). CDR1 is DFQATT, CDR2 SNEGSKA, per germline (reference sequence). The CDR3 consists of 13 residues. V was cut by 3 bases and J by 6 bases, with 13 bases left in between. Written as DNA, the CDR3 is TGCAGTGCTAGTGATGCCCGGAGGGATACGCAGTATTTT. Translated: CSASDARRDTQYF.

V and J are TRBV9 and TRBJ2-3; D is possibly TRBD2 (5 bases). The CDR3 is 14 amino acids. Trimming shortened V by 5 bases and J by 6 bases, and 16 bases separated the two germline ends. Germline-derived CDR1 and CDR2 are SGDLS and YYNGEE. CDR3 residues: CASRGGLSSDTQYF. DNA for the CDR3: TGTGCCAGCAGAGGAGGCCTCTCCTCGGATACGCAGTATTTT.

V and J are TRBV5-4 and TRBJ1-2; D gene uncertain. This CDR3 region has 12 residues. V shed 0 bases and J shed 8 bases, with 8 bases lying between them. The V gene's germline CDR1 is SGHNT and CDR2 YYREEE (reference sequence). CDR3 sequence (DNA): TGTGCCAGCAGCTTGGATAGTTTGGGCTACACCTTC. This encodes CASSLDSLGYTF.

The J gene is TRBJ2-1, the V gene TRBV12-5, with D hard to call. The CDR3 is 12 amino acids. V shed 2 bases and J shed 5 bases, with 4 bases lying between them. Germline CDR1 and CDR2: LGHNT and FRNRAP. CDR3 nucleotides: TGTGCTAGTGGTTTGCTCGACAATGAGCAGTTCTTC. Translating it yields CASGLLDNEQFF.

V is TRBV5-1 and J is TRBJ2-1; 9 nucleotides line up with TRBD2. Germline V gene data show CDR1 as SGHRS and CDR2 as YFSETQ. The V and J ends lost 3 bases and 3 bases, in that order; junction bases with no gene match: 19. The CDR3 contains 20 residues. The CDR3 nucleotides are TGCGCCAGCAGCTCAGAAATCTGGCGGGGGGGCCTTCAAAGCTACAATGAGCAGTTCTTC. This codes for CASSSEIWRGGLQSYNEQFF.

V and J are TRBV29-1 and TRBJ2-1; D perhaps matches TRBD2 (6 bases). This CDR3 spans 16 amino acids. Germline V gene sequence: CDR1 SQVTM, CDR2 ANQGSEA. Trimming cost V 0 bases and J 7 bases, with 19 bases left between them. CDR3 amino acids: CSVEDMVGRGVNEQFF. The CDR3 coding sequence is TGCAGCGTTGAAGATATGGTCGGGCGGGGAGTAAATGAGCAGTTCTTC.

Note on this clone: Other DNA variants within this sample encode the same CDR3. The chain has TRBV6-5 and TRBJ1-1; no definite D call. This CDR3 is 13 amino acids long. The germline V and J ends were trimmed by 0 bases and 2 bases, with 4 bases remaining between them. Germline V CDR1 and CDR2: MNHEY, SVGAGI. The CDR3 reads CASSYSRNTEAFF. The CDR3 DNA follows: TGTGCCAGCAGTTACTCCAGAAACACTGAAGCTTTCTTT.

This clone was observed once. The chain uses TRBV5-6 and TRBJ2-4, with 7 nucleotides matching TRBD2. CDR1 is SGHDT and CDR2 is YYEEEE in the germline V gene. The CDR3 is 17 residues long. V dropped 4 bases and J dropped 0; count of bases not matched to a gene: 10. The CDR3 DNA reads as TGTGCCAGCAGCGGCCGTCGGGGGGTTGAAGCCAAAAACATTCAGTACTTC. Its protein is CASSGRRGVEAKNIQYF.